This T cell receptor (beta chain) was recovered during a study of shared clonotypes between healthy human individuals. The assay was immunoSEQ multiplex PCR, and TCRdb's table has in-frame clones only and misses some. This sample yields about 2.4 million clones, of which approximately 94% are seen a single time; 0.13% to 0.15% belongs to the top ten. The CDR3 extends over 13 amino acids. Trimming took 6 bases from V and 5 from J, leaving 14 bases between them. Germline V gives CDR1 MNHEY, CDR2 SVGAGI. The chain joins TRBV6-5 to TRBJ2-7; weak D call: TRBD1 (6 bases). This receptor was taken from a man in his late teens or twenties in good health. Sequenced sample: naive CD4+ T cells sorted from blood. The subset here: CD45RA+ positively selected. CDR3 DNA sequence: TGTGCCAGCAGAGTAGGGGGAGAGAACGAGCAGTACTTC. Translation gives CASRVGGENEQYF.